The table lists the clone carrying this T cell receptor (beta chain) with many counts. Its antigen is as yet unknown. The investigators amplified TCR beta CDR3 regions from RNA transcripts. The HTBI set primed first-round TCR CDR3 RT-PCR. TCRdb re-derived calls from the multiplex PCR reads in MiXCR, one entry per CDR3 protein. The sample contains approximately 640,000 distinct CDR3 sequences, 17% of which appear only once. The data originate from a study of T cells in Graves' hyperthyroidism and ophthalmopathy. The CDR3 sequence is 16 residues long. Germline-derived CDR1 and CDR2 are DFQATT and SNEGSKA (reference sequence). V lost 6 bases and J 5 bases, leaving 25 bases between the germline ends. Graves' hyperthyroidism is called stable when ophthalmopathy does not progress within 18 months. Cells are PBMCs isolated from around 9.4 ml of fresh blood. General observations from the study: Among thyroid clonotypes expanded above 0.001, most also appeared in blood.

V gene TRBV20-1 combines with J gene TRBJ2-5, with D tentatively TRBD1 or TRBD2 (6 bases each). Specimen: blood. The TCR was taken from a man aged 45 to 65 with Graves' hyperthyroidism. This chain's CDR3 is CSAEGGRGITAETQYF. Here the CDR3 DNA reads TGCAGTGCGGAGGGGGGTCGCGGGATTACGGCCGAGACCCAGTACTTC.